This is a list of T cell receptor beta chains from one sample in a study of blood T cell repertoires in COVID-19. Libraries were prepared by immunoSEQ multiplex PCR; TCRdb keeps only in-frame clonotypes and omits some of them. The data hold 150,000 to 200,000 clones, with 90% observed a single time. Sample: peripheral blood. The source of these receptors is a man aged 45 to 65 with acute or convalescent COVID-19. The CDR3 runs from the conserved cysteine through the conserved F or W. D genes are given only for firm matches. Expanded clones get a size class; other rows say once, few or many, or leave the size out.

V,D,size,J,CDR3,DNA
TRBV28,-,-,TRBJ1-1,CASSLGLMNTEAFF,TGTGCCAGCAGTTTGGGACTTATGAACACTGAAGCTTTCTTT
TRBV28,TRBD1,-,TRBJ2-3,CASSRPGQGVDTQYF,TGTGCCAGCAGTCGACCGGGACAGGGAGTAGATACGCAGTATTTT
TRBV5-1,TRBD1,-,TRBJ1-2,CASSFDPQGAYYGYTF,TGCGCCAGCAGCTTCGACCCACAGGGGGCATACTATGGCTACACCTTC
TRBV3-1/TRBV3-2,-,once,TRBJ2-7,CASSRVSTSYEQYF,TGTGCCAGCAGCCGGGTTAGCACCTCCTACGAGCAGTACTTC
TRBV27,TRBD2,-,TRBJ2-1,CASSFRTSGSDEQFF,TGTGCCAGCAGTTTCCGGACTAGCGGGTCGGATGAGCAGTTCTTC
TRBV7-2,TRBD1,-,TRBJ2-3,CASSPRTGSDTQYF,TGTGCCAGCAGCCCCCGGACAGGGTCAGATACGCAGTATTTT
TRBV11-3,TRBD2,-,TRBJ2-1,CASSLDGRGGLDEQFF,TGTGCCAGCAGCTTAGATGGGCGGGGGGGCCTCGATGAGCAGTTCTTC
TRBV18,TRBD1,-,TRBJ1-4,CASSSPRDRVSGNEKLFF,TGTGCCAGCTCATCCCCCCGGGACAGGGTTTCAGGTAATGAAAAACTGTTTTTT
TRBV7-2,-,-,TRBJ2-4,CASSPGSDKNIQYF,TGTGCCAGCAGCCCGGGGAGCGACAAAAACATTCAGTACTTC
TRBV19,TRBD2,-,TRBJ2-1,CASSTHGLAGNGGEQFF,TGTGCCAGTAGTACCCACGGACTAGCGGGGAATGGGGGTGAGCAGTTCTTC
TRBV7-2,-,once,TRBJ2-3,CASSLLPAQASTDTQYF,TGTGCCAGCAGCTTACTCCCCGCGCAGGCTAGCACAGATACGCAGTATTTT
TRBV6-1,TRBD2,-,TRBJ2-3,CASSELASGGGGTDTQYF,TGTGCCAGCAGTGAACTGGCTAGCGGGGGCGGGGGCACAGATACGCAGTATTTT
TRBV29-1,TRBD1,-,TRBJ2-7,CSVDHSGTAPYEQYF,TGCAGCGTTGATCATAGTGGGACAGCCCCCTACGAGCAGTACTTC
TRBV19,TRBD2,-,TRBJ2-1,CASSIGGGRWGEQFF,TGTGCCAGTAGTATAGGAGGCGGGAGGTGGGGTGAGCAGTTCTTC
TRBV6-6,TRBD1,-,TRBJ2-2,CASRPQGTNTGELFF,TGTGCCAGCAGGCCACAGGGGACGAACACCGGGGAGCTGTTTTTT
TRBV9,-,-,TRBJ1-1,CASSPAKEAFF,TGTGCCAGCAGCCCCGCGAAAGAAGCTTTCTTT
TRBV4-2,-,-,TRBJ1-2,CASSQEDTGYYGYTF,TGTGCCAGCAGCCAAGAAGATACAGGGTATTATGGCTACACCTTC
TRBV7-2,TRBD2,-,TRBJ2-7,CASSSRPGGSYEQYF,TGTGCCAGCAGCTCCCGCCCCGGCGGGAGTTACGAGCAGTACTTC
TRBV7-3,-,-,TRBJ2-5,CASSLNQQDAQYF,TGTGCCAGCAGCCTCAACCAACAGGACGCCCAGTACTTC
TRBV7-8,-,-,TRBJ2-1,CASSLDPAVYNEQFF,TGTGCCAGCAGCTTAGACCCAGCGGTTTACAATGAGCAGTTCTTC
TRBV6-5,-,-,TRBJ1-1,CASSSLANTEAFF,TGTGCCAGCAGTTCATTGGCGAACACTGAAGCTTTCTTT
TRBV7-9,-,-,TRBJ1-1,CASSPPGHRNTEAFF,TGTGCCAGCAGCCCACCGGGACATAGGAACACTGAAGCTTTCTTT
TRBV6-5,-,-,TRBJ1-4,CASSYSRREEKLFF,TGTGCCAGCAGTTACTCGCGTCGGGAGGAAAAACTGTTTTTT
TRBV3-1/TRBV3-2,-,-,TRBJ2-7,CASSQSYMSYEQYF,TGTGCCAGCAGCCAATCTTATATGTCCTACGAGCAGTACTTC
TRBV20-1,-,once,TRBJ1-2,CSASESEGYTF,TGCAGTGCTAGTGAGTCCGAGGGCTACACCTTC
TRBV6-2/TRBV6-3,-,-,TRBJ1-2,CASSFRQVTGYTF,TGTGCCAGCAGTTTCAGACAGGTGACTGGCTACACCTTC
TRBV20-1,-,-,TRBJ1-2,CSASISSGGGGYTF,TGCAGTGCTAGTATTTCATCGGGAGGAGGCGGCTACACCTTC
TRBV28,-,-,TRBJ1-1,CASSLTGWATEAFF,TGTGCCAGCAGTTTAACAGGGTGGGCCACTGAAGCTTTCTTT
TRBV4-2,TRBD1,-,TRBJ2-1,CASSQDLRQGYNEQFF,TGTGCCAGCAGCCAAGATTTGAGACAGGGATACAATGAGCAGTTCTTC
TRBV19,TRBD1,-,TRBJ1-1,CASTRQGDTEAFF,TGTGCCAGTACCCGACAGGGGGACACTGAAGCTTTCTTT
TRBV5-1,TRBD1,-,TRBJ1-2,CASSRDVRDRGSTYGYTF,TGCGCCAGCAGCCGGGACGTCCGGGACAGGGGAAGTACCTATGGCTACACCTTC
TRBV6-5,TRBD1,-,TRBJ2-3,CASSSGTGKTDTQYF,TGTGCCAGCAGTTCGGGGACAGGGAAAACAGATACGCAGTATTTT
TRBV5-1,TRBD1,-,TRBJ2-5,CASSLGGEETQYF,TGCGCCAGCAGCTTAGGGGGCGAAGAGACCCAGTACTTC
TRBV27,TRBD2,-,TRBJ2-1,CASSRGVAGYNEQFF,TGTGCCAGCAGTCGGGGGGTAGCGGGCTACAATGAGCAGTTCTTC
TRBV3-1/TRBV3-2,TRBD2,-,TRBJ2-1,CASSQTSGGNNEQFF,TGTGCCAGCAGCCAGACTAGCGGGGGAAACAATGAGCAGTTCTTC
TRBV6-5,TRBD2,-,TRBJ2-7,CASSQLAGGPHEQYF,TGTGCCAGCAGCCAATTAGCGGGAGGGCCCCACGAGCAGTACTTC
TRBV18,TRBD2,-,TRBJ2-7,CASSPGTSGSSEQYF,TGTGCCAGCTCACCAGGGACTAGCGGGAGTAGCGAGCAGTACTTC